A single sample is the source of the 7 T cell receptor beta chains below, sequenced in a study of blood T cell repertoires in COVID-19. Produced via immunoSEQ multiplex PCR; TCRdb's table is partial and in-frame only. Of 250,000 to 350,000 clones listed, around nine tenths were seen once; the top ten hold 12%. Sequenced: peripheral blood. Receptors were obtained from a woman aged 60 to 75 with acute or convalescent COVID-19.

Concerning this clone itself: One end of the junction is discordant with germline, which a read error may explain. The chain has TRBV7-7 and TRBJ2-7, with 7 bases lining up with TRBD2. The CDR3 spans 14 residues. In germline, CDR1 is SSHAT, CDR2 FNYEAQ (reference sequence). The CDR3, as DNA: TGTGCTAGCAGCTTTGGCGGGAGCTCCTACGAGCAGTACTTC. Amino acids: CASSFGGSSYEQYF.

The CDR3 protein is CASSHQVRGSSYNEQFF. DNA of the CDR3: TGCGCCAGCAGCCATCAAGTACGGGGAAGCTCCTACAATGAGCAGTTCTTC. The rearrangement uses TRBV4-1 and TRBJ2-1, with D possibly matching TRBD2 (5 bases). Trimming cost V 3 bases and J 0 bases, with 15 bases left between them. CDR1 MGHRA and CDR2 YSYEKL come from the germline V gene. CDR3 size: 17 residues.

The V call is TRBV6-2 or TRBV6-3, the J call TRBJ2-3; 9 bases match TRBD2. The V gene end was trimmed by 4 bases and the J gene end by 6 bases; junction bases not matched to a gene: 5. CDR1 is MNHEY and CDR2 is SVGEGT in the germline V gene. This CDR3 comprises 14 residues. The CDR3 reads CASSFGTSRDTQYF. The CDR3, as DNA: TGTGCCAGCAGTTTCGGGACTAGCCGCGATACGCAGTATTTT.

This chain connects TRBV5-6 to TRBJ1-2, with 11 bases that match TRBD1. This CDR3 region has 14 residues. CDR1 is SGHDT, CDR2 YYEEEE, per germline. V shed 3 bases, J shed 8 bases, and the junction held 6 bases outside the gene matches. The CDR3 loop reads CASSSLDRGQGYTF. The CDR3, as DNA: TGTGCCAGCAGCTCTCTGGACAGGGGGCAGGGCTACACCTTC.

The chain uses TRBV6-2 or TRBV6-3 and TRBJ1-5; D is unclear. Per the germline V gene, CDR1 is MNHEY and CDR2 is SVGEGT. The CDR3 is made up of 15 amino acids. V was shortened by 3 bases and J by 7 bases, with 16 bases between the two germline ends. Written as DNA, the CDR3 is TGTGCCAGCAGTTATGAGAAGGAGCATGACCAGCCCCAGCATTTT. Translation gives CASSYEKEHDQPQHF.

This chain links TRBV29-1 with TRBJ1-2; D possibly corresponds to TRBD1 (6 bases). The CDR3 covers 14 residues. The V end lost 7 bases, the J end lost 5 bases, and 20 bases lay between the germline ends. Germline CDR1 and CDR2: SQVTM and ANQGSEA. The CDR3 sequence is CSAFAGARGYGYTF. CDR3 nucleotide sequence: TGCAGCGCCTTTGCGGGGGCGCGGGGGTATGGCTACACCTTC.

The V call is TRBV15, the J call TRBJ2-3; 10 bases match TRBD2. This CDR3 is 14 amino acids long. CDR1 is LNHNV, CDR2 YYDKDF, per germline (reference sequence). Trimming removed 8 bases from V and 2 bases from J; junction bases left unmatched: 4. Written as DNA, the CDR3 is TGTGCCACCCAGCGGGGGGGAAACACAGATACGCAGTATTTT. Amino acid sequence: CATQRGGNTDTQYF.